The TCR beta chain described here comes from a study of cytomegalovirus exposure and HLA in healthy donors. Germline V gives CDR1 SGHRS, CDR2 YFSETQ. The length of the CDR3 is 13 residues. V was shortened by 6 bases and J by 4 bases, with 13 bases between the two germline ends. Healthy bone marrow donors supplied every sample. Study conclusions and caveats: Some V segments, TRBV6-2 and TRBV6-3 among them, were indistinguishable and were therefore excluded. Equally common other TCR beta chains were less clonally expanded than HLA-associated ones, a later analysis found. Among the CMV-associated chains, three were confirmed in vitro as specific for CMV antigens.

Amplification used 60 Vbeta primers and 13 Jbeta primers. Assay used: immunoSEQ multiplex PCR; TCRdb lists only in-frame clones, some missing. The sample holds 90,000 to 110,000 clones, roughly 13% seen once. A remark on this clone: The antigen is unknown.

The chain combines TRBV5-1 with TRBJ1-2; no firm D call. Sequencing used PBMCs. This receptor was obtained from a man in his forties in good health and CMV-seropositive. CDR3 protein: CASTPEGFYGYTF. The DNA for the CDR3 is TGCGCCAGCACCCCTGAGGGATTCTATGGCTACACCTTC.